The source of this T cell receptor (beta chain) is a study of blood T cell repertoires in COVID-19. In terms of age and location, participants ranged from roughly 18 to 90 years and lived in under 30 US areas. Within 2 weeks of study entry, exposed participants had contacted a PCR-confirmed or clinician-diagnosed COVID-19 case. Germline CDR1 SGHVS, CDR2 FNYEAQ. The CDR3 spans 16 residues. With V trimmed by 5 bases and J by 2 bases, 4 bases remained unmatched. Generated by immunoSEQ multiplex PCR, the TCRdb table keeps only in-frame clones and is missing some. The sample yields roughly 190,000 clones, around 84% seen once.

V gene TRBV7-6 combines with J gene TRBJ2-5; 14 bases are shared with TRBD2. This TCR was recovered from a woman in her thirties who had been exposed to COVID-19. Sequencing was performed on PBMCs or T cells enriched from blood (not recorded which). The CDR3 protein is CASSRLAGGTQETQYF. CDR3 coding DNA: TGTGCCAGCAGCCGACTAGCGGGGGGGACTCAAGAGACCCAGTACTTC.